The clone carrying this T cell receptor (beta chain) was seen repeatedly, ten times or more. With V trimmed by 6 bases and J by 8 bases, 9 bases remained unmatched. From germline, CDR1 is MGHRA and CDR2 YSYEKL. CDR3 length: 14 amino acids. This specimen comes from a study of CD8+CD57+ T cells in acquired aplastic anemia. Those patients picked for sequencing had displayed CD8+CD57+ cell expansion on flow cytometry. With no exception, the patients had severe acquired aplastic anemia. Genomic DNA, serving as template, underwent TCR beta VDJ and CDR3 profiling. MiXCR was run by TCRdb on the reads, yielding one entry per CDR3 protein. Here the sample spans roughly 200,000 distinct CDR3 sequences, roughly three fifths being singletons.

This chain links TRBV4-1 with TRBJ1-2; TRBD1 agrees at 10 bases. Source material: sorted CD4+, CD8+, or CD8+CD57+ T cells (not recorded which) from PBMCs. This receptor was obtained from a human donor with aplastic anemia. DNA for the CDR3: TGCGCCAGCAGTCCCAGACAGGGGGCTGGAGGCTACACCTTC. It codes for CASSPRQGAGGYTF.